The rows below give T cell receptor beta chains drawn from one sample of a study of shared clonotypes between healthy human individuals. Using immunoSEQ multiplex PCR, the repertoire was profiled, and TCRdb retains in-frame clones only, with some absent. The sample yields 2,500,000 or so clones, less than 95% seen once. The source material was naive CD4+ T cells from PBMCs. Source of these receptors: a man in his late teens or twenties in good health. Some clones in this sample may be carry-over from other donors' samples. The CDR3 runs from the conserved cysteine through the conserved F or W. The D gene is left open where the match is weak. Rows may omit the clone size; those that give it use once, few, many or a size class.

J gene: TRBJ2-1
D gene: -
V gene: TRBV2
clone size: -
CDR3 DNA: TGTGCCAGCAGCCCCCGGGACCCCACCTACAATGAGCAGTTCTTC
CDR3 protein: CASSPRDPTYNEQFF

J gene: TRBJ2-5
D gene: -
V gene: TRBV9
clone size: once
CDR3 DNA: TGTGCCAGCAGCGTATTCTCAACCCGGGAAAACCAAGAGACCCAGTACTTC
CDR3 protein: CASSVFSTRENQETQYF

J gene: TRBJ2-1
D gene: -
V gene: TRBV9
clone size: -
CDR3 DNA: TGTGCCAGCAGCGTAGGGGCAGACGTCTACAATGAGCAGTTCTTC
CDR3 protein: CASSVGADVYNEQFF

J gene: TRBJ2-3
D gene: -
V gene: TRBV28
clone size: -
CDR3 DNA: TGTGCCGGGAGTTCTAGCGTTCCAGATACGCAGTATTTT
CDR3 protein: CAGSSSVPDTQYF

J gene: TRBJ1-5
D gene: -
V gene: TRBV21-1
clone size: -
CDR3 DNA: TGTGCCAGCAGCAAAGCGACCGGGAATAGCAATCAGCCCCAGCATTTT
CDR3 protein: CASSKATGNSNQPQHF

J gene: TRBJ1-1
D gene: -
V gene: TRBV21-1
clone size: -
CDR3 DNA: TGTGCCAGCAGCAAAGCCATGCTTGGGAACACTGAAGCTTTCTTT
CDR3 protein: CASSKAMLGNTEAFF

J gene: TRBJ1-1
D gene: -
V gene: TRBV28
clone size: -
CDR3 DNA: TGTGCCAGCAGTAACCTCCAGCTGAACACTGAAGCTTTCTTT
CDR3 protein: CASSNLQLNTEAFF

J gene: TRBJ1-2
D gene: -
V gene: TRBV7-4
clone size: -
CDR3 DNA: TGTGCCAGCAGCCCGAGAGCCGGGGGAGCTACTATGGCATGCTTC
CDR3 protein: CASSPRAGGATMACF

J gene: TRBJ2-1
D gene: TRBD2
V gene: TRBV13
clone size: -
CDR3 DNA: TGTGCCAGCACTAGCGGGAGTTACAATGAGCAGTTCTTC
CDR3 protein: CASTSGSYNEQFF

J gene: TRBJ2-5
D gene: -
V gene: TRBV10-3
clone size: -
CDR3 DNA: TGTGCCATCAGGGGCCCCTCGGGGGAGACCCAGTACTTC
CDR3 protein: CAIRGPSGETQYF

J gene: TRBJ2-7
D gene: TRBD2
V gene: TRBV4-2
clone size: once
CDR3 DNA: TGTGCCAGCAGCCCCGGACTAGCGGGAGGGCCTGAGAGGAACGAGCAGTACTTC
CDR3 protein: CASSPGLAGGPERNEQYF

J gene: TRBJ1-5
D gene: -
V gene: TRBV19
clone size: once
CDR3 DNA: TGTGCCAGTAGTATGGAATCTTATCAGCCCCAGCATTTT
CDR3 protein: CASSMESYQPQHF

J gene: TRBJ2-1
D gene: TRBD1
V gene: TRBV27
clone size: -
CDR3 DNA: TGTGCCAGCAGTTTGCTAAGGACAGGGGCCTACAATGAGCAGTTCTTC
CDR3 protein: CASSLLRTGAYNEQFF

J gene: TRBJ1-1
D gene: -
V gene: TRBV29-1
clone size: -
CDR3 DNA: TGCAGCGTTGCACCCCAGGGTGACACTGAAGCTTTCTTT
CDR3 protein: CSVAPQGDTEAFF

J gene: TRBJ2-1
D gene: -
V gene: TRBV18
clone size: -
CDR3 DNA: TGTGCCAGCTCACCATTAGGAATTGATGAGCAGTTCTTC
CDR3 protein: CASSPLGIDEQFF

J gene: TRBJ1-4
D gene: -
V gene: TRBV5-1
clone size: once
CDR3 DNA: TGCGCCAGCAGCTTCGGGTCGACTGGCGATGAAAAACTGTTTTTT
CDR3 protein: CASSFGSTGDEKLFF

J gene: TRBJ2-7
D gene: -
V gene: TRBV28
clone size: -
CDR3 DNA: TGTGCCAGCAGTCCCCTGGGGAACTCCTACGAGCAGTACTTC
CDR3 protein: CASSPLGNSYEQYF

J gene: TRBJ2-3
D gene: TRBD1
V gene: TRBV5-4
clone size: -
CDR3 DNA: TGTGCCAGCAGCTTGCCCCCGACAGGGATCACAGATACGCAGTATTTT
CDR3 protein: CASSLPPTGITDTQYF

J gene: TRBJ1-2
D gene: TRBD1
V gene: TRBV5-4
clone size: -
CDR3 DNA: TGTGCCAGCAGCAGAATAACAGGGGGCGCGGGTGGCTACACCTTC
CDR3 protein: CASSRITGGAGGYTF

J gene: TRBJ2-4
D gene: -
V gene: TRBV19
clone size: once
CDR3 DNA: TGTGCCAGTAGTAATTTCAGGTACTTAGCCAAAAACATTCAGTACTTC
CDR3 protein: CASSNFRYLAKNIQYF

J gene: TRBJ1-5
D gene: -
V gene: TRBV28
clone size: -
CDR3 DNA: TGTGCCAGCAGTTTATGGGTCTGGGCTAACAATCAGCCCCAGCATTTT
CDR3 protein: CASSLWVWANNQPQHF

J gene: TRBJ2-2
D gene: TRBD1
V gene: TRBV5-1
clone size: once
CDR3 DNA: TGCGCCAGCAGCCTTGGGACAGCGAACACCGGGGAGCTGTTTTTT
CDR3 protein: CASSLGTANTGELFF

J gene: TRBJ1-1
D gene: -
V gene: TRBV6-6
clone size: -
CDR3 DNA: TGTGCCAGCAGCCCTCCCGGACAGAACACTGAAGCTTTCTTT
CDR3 protein: CASSPPGQNTEAFF

J gene: TRBJ2-5
D gene: TRBD1
V gene: TRBV19
clone size: -
CDR3 DNA: TGTGCCAGTAGTTTCGGACAGGGGAGTAGGCAAGAGACCCAGTACTTC
CDR3 protein: CASSFGQGSRQETQYF

J gene: TRBJ1-2
D gene: TRBD1
V gene: TRBV9
clone size: once
CDR3 DNA: TGTGCCAGCAGCCCCACCCCGGGACAGTCCTATGGCTACACCTTC
CDR3 protein: CASSPTPGQSYGYTF

J gene: TRBJ1-4
D gene: TRBD1
V gene: TRBV18
clone size: -
CDR3 DNA: TGTGCCAGCTCACCTTCGACAGGGGGAGCAGTTAATGAAAAACTGTTTTTT
CDR3 protein: CASSPSTGGAVNEKLFF

J gene: TRBJ2-7
D gene: TRBD2
V gene: TRBV9
clone size: -
CDR3 DNA: TGTGCCAGCAGCCCGCGGGGGAGCGGGGACTACTACGAGCAGTACTTC
CDR3 protein: CASSPRGSGDYYEQYF

J gene: TRBJ2-7
D gene: -
V gene: TRBV7-9
clone size: -
CDR3 DNA: TGTGCCAGCAGCCGAGACCCGGGACCCTTCTCCTACGAGCAGTACTTC
CDR3 protein: CASSRDPGPFSYEQYF

J gene: TRBJ2-2
D gene: TRBD1
V gene: TRBV28
clone size: -
CDR3 DNA: TGTGCCAGCAGCCCTATAGGGACAGCAAACACCGGGGAGCTGTTTTTT
CDR3 protein: CASSPIGTANTGELFF

J gene: TRBJ1-2
D gene: -
V gene: TRBV5-1
clone size: -
CDR3 DNA: TGCGCCAGCAGCTTGGCCACAGGGTACAACTATGGCTACACCTTC
CDR3 protein: CASSLATGYNYGYTF

J gene: TRBJ1-5
D gene: -
V gene: TRBV2
clone size: -
CDR3 DNA: TGTGCCAGCAGTGACTGGGGGGCAGGCAATCAGCCCCAGCATTTT
CDR3 protein: CASSDWGAGNQPQHF

J gene: TRBJ2-2
D gene: -
V gene: TRBV21-1
clone size: -
CDR3 DNA: TGTGCCAGCAGCAAGGACCAGGCCGACACCGGGGAGCTGTTTTTT
CDR3 protein: CASSKDQADTGELFF

J gene: TRBJ1-3
D gene: TRBD1
V gene: TRBV5-8
clone size: once
CDR3 DNA: TGTGCCAGCAGCCGCCTCCAGGGGGCGAGAGTAAACACCATATATTTT
CDR3 protein: CASSRLQGARVNTIYF